This TCR beta chain was sequenced for a study of long-term antiretroviral therapy in people with HIV (dated by TCRdb to between 2021 and 2024). Regarding the complete study: The earliest samples were collected roughly a decade before the 2015 WHO recommendation for immediate ART, at a time when ART was usually postponed until CD4 counts fell. Whether ART initiation and durable HIV suppression were associated with changes in peripheral blood TRB repertoire composition and diversity was tested in a retrospective serial study. Of the approximately 28 participants with HIV, approximately ten were female. The cohort contributed 150 to 200 cryopreserved PBMC samples from under 35 adults with confirmed HIV infection, collected serially over a mean of approximately 6 years (range 1-12). No cross-contamination during QIAcube processing was seen in test extractions of a monoclonal T-cell line run alongside roughly 30 polyclonal samples.

As regards this clone: Its binding antigen is unknown. The input lacks base qualities; no much larger clone sits a single base away.

Study-wide findings and limitations: ART initiation was associated with a significant increase in TRB diversity, but diversity stayed significantly below transplant donor controls even after long-term ART. Unsorted PBMC were profiled instead of sorted CD4+ and CD8+ T cells because pre-ART samples had limited cell numbers. At every time point, the repertoire was dominated by expanded TRB clones first identified before ART initiation, although this dominance fluctuated and, in many PLHIV, declined after ART. Inferences about post-ART repertoire changes were limited because no data were available on ART adherence, viral resistance or therapy changes. Owing to limited PBMC availability, only the TCR beta chain was sequenced, without alpha chain pairing. CDR3 length ranges in HIV repertoires were narrower than in controls, and network structure suggested an antigen-experienced repertoire with only a slight naive shift after ART. Samples dated from the mid-2000s to the late 2010s, and the ART regimens used may be less effective than current ones.

Trimming costs V 10 bases and J 4 bases, and their ends lie 22 bases apart. CDR3 length: 15 amino acids, cysteine to phenylalanine. CDR3 DNA only is kept here, 45 bases in frame from base 1. CDR1 ENHRY and CDR2 SYGVKD are derived from the germline V gene. To be included, a participant needed at least one PBMC sample from before ART initiation plus at least two post-ART samples. All participants with HIV were treated in the United States of America. Before DNA extraction, cryopreserved samples containing 1-10 million PBMC were thawed and washed. At the time of the earliest PBMC sample, participants with HIV were aged between roughly 20 and 55 years. Each participant contributed PBMC samples from 1-4 timepoints before ART initiation and 2-8 timepoints after ART initiation, with a median of 7 samples. Serial HIV viral load, CD4+ T-cell count, ART history and demographic data were obtained for every participant. Genomic DNA was extracted from unsorted PBMC with a Qiagen kit on a QIAcube, processed in batches of 12 samples.

The immunoSEQ hsTCRB v3.0 assay was used at survey level resolution for TRB variable region sequencing. The target sequencing depth for TRB was about 40,000-55,000 T-cell genomes per sample. An Illumina MiSeq with a v3 150-cycle kit was used to sequence the pooled TRB libraries. The authors processed their data as follows. Repertoire analysis was run in R within a reproducible Nextflow workflow that covered QC, data transformation and analysis. Custom analyses were implemented in LymphoSeq2, an R package for AIRR-Seq data exploration. A few samples that produced fewer than 5000 total TRB sequences were removed, so some 180 HIV repertoires were analyzed. Among the approximately 190 HIV repertoires that were kept, 59 were collected before ART initiation and roughly 130 were collected after ART initiation. Repertoires were downsampled to 5000 TRB nucleotide sequences, and summary statistics were averaged over 100 downsampling iterations. The analysis kept only TRB sequences whose CDR3 regions were at least seven amino acids long. Diversity was measured with a Shannon entropy-derived clonality score and the Gini coefficient. Repertoire networks linked the top 5000 CDR3 amino acid sequences whenever two sequences differed by an edit distance of one. For TRB CDR3 amino acid sequences, antigen specificity groups and MHC restriction were predicted with GLIPH2. Known CMV, EBV, HIV or tissue antigen associations were flagged by matching CDR3 amino acid sequences against VDJdb and McPAS-TCR. Pre-ART, post-ART and control groups were compared with Wilcoxon signed-rank tests and Holm-Bonferroni correction. As stored in TCRdb, this immuneACCESS dataset retains in-frame rearrangements with V and J assigned. A fraction of the clones does not appear; measured against another copy, unresolved V genes explain less than half of the discrepancy, and the remainder lacks a known reason. V and J calls and clone size are given by that table; D and trimming were obtained from the DNA. Recorded for this sample are tens of thousands of clones; about four fifths of them occurred a single time. Roughly 18% of the sample comes from the top ten.

The material sequenced was unsorted PBMCs, taken 0.5 years before starting antiretroviral therapy. Recombination joined TRBV10-3 with TRBJ1-2, and possibly TRBD1, on 5 matching bases. This receptor was obtained from a man aged 35 to 55 with HIV. The CDR3 reads as follows: CATGIGGGNVYGYTF. The DNA sequence is as follows: TGTGCCACCGGTATCGGGGGGGGGAATGTCTATGGCTACACCTTC.